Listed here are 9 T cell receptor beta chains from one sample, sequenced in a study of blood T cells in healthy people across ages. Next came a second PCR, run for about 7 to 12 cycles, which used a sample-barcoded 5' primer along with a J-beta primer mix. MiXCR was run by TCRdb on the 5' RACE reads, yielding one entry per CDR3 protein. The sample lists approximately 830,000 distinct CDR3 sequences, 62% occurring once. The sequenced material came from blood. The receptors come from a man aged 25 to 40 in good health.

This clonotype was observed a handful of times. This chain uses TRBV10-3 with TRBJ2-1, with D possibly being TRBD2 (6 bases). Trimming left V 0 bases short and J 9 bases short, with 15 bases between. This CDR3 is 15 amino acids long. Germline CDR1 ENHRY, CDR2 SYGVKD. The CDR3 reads CAISESYRETLEQFF. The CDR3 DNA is TGTGCCATCAGTGAGTCGTATCGGGAGACGCTTGAGCAGTTCTTC.

The CDR3 loop is CASRAQGDTEAFF. In DNA, the CDR3 is TGCGCCAGCAGAGCCCAGGGGGACACTGAAGCTTTCTTT. The chain links TRBV5-1 to TRBJ1-1; 7 nucleotides match TRBD1. The CDR3 spans 13 residues. V dropped 5 bases and J dropped 3; count of bases not matched to a gene: 4. Looked up from germline, CDR1 is SGHRS and CDR2 is YFSETQ.

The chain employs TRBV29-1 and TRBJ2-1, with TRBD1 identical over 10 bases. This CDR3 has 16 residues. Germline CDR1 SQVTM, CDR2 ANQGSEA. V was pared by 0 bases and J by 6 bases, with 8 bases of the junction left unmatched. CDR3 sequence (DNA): TGCAGCGTTGAAGATCTGGGGACAGGGGCAGGCAATGAGCAGTTCTTC. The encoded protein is CSVEDLGTGAGNEQFF.

The CDR3, as DNA: TGTGCCAGCAGCCCTCAGGGGGCTATAGAGACCCAGTACTTC. Translating gives CASSPQGAIETQYF. V usage is TRBV7-2 and J usage is TRBJ2-5; 8 bases are a match to TRBD1. Germline V gene sequence: CDR1 SGHTA, CDR2 FQGNSA. The CDR3 runs 14 residues. With V trimmed by 5 bases and J by 4 bases, 6 bases remained unmatched.

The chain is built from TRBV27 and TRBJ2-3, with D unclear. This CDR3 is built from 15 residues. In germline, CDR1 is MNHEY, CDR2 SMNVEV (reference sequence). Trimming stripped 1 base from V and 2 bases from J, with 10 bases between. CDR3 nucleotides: TGTGCCAGCAGTTTATTCTCAGTACACACAGATACGCAGTATTTT. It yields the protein CASSLFSVHTDTQYF.

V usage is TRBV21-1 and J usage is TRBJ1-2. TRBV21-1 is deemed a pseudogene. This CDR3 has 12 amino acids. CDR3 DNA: TGTGCCAGCAGCATCGACCAGGATGGCTACACCTTC. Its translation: CASSIDQDGYTF.

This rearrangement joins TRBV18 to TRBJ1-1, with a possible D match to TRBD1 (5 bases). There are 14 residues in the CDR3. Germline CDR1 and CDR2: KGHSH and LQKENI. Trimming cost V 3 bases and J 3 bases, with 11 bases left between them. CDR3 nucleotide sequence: TGTGCCAGCTCACCCTCGTGGGGGGACACTGAAGCTTTCTTT. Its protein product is CASSPSWGDTEAFF. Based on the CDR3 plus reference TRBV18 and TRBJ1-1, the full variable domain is NAGVMQNPRHLVRRRGQEARLRCSPMKGHSHVYWYRQLPEEGLKFMVYLQKENIIDESGMPKERFSAEFPKEGPSILRIQQVVRGDSAAYFCASSPSWGDTEAFFGQGTRLTVV.

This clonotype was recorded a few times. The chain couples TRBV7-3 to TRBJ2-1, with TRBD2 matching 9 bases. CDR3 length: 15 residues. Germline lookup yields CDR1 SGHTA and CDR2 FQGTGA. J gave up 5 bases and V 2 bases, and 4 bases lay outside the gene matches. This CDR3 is CASSLGSSGDNEQFF. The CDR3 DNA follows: TGTGCCAGCAGCTTAGGATCTAGCGGGGACAATGAGCAGTTCTTC.

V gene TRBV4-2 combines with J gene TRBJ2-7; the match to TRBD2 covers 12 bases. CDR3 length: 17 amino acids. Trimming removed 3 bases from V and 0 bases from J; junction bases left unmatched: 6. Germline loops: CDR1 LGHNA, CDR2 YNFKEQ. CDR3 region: CASSQPGLAGTSYEQYF. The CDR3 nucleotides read TGTGCCAGCAGCCAGCCTGGACTAGCGGGGACCTCCTACGAGCAGTACTTC.